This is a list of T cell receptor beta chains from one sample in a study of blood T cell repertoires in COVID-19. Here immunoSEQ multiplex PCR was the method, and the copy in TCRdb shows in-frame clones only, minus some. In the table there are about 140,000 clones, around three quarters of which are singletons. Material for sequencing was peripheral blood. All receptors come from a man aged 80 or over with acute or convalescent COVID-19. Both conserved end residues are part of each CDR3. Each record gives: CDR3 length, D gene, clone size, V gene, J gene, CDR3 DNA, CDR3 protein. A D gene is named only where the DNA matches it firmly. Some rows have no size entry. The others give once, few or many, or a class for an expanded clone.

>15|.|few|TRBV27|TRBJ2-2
TGTGCCAGCAGTTTATTGTTACGCGACACCGGGGAGCTGTTTTTT
CASSLLLRDTGELFF
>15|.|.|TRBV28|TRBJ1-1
TGTGCCTACCGAAGTGGGGGGGCACAGAACACTGAAGCTTTCTTT
CAYRSGGAQNTEAFF
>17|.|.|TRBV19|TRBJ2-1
TGTGCCAGTAGTACTTTCGGACAGTTGAGCTCCTACAATGAGCAGTTCTTC
CASSTFGQLSSYNEQFF
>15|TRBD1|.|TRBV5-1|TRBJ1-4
TGCGCCAGCAAAGTTACAGGGGGCACTAATGAAAAACTGTTTTTT
CASKVTGGTNEKLFF
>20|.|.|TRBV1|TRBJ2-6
TGCACCAGAGTGGGGGTAGCGGGGGCTCCAAAAGGCGCTGGGGCCAACGTCCTGACTTTC
CTRVGVAGAPKGAGANVLTF
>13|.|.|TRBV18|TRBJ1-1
TGTGCCAGCTCGAGAGCCCAAGACACTGAAGCTTTCTTT
CASSRAQDTEAFF
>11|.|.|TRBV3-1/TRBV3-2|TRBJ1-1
TGTGCCAGCAGCCAATCAGGGGCCGCTTTCTTT
CASSQSGAAFF
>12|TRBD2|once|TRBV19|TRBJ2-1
TGTGCCAGTAGCATAACGGGGGGAAAGCAGTTCTTC
CASSITGGKQFF
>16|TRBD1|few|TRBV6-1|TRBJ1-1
TGTGCCAGCAGTGAAGTGCCGACAGGGATGGCCACTGAAGCTTTCTTT
CASSEVPTGMATEAFF
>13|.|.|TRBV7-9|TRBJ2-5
TGTGCCAGCAGCTCCGGGGTACAAGAGACCCAGTACTTC
CASSSGVQETQYF
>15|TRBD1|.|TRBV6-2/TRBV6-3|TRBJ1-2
TGTGCCAGCAGTCCCGGGACAGGGGGCAACTATGGCTACACCTTC
CASSPGTGGNYGYTF
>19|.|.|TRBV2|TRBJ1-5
TGTGCCAGCAGGCCAGGGTTAGCCCCGAAGGCTAATAGCAATCAGCCCCAGCATTTT
CASRPGLAPKANSNQPQHF
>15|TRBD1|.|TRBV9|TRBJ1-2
TGTGCCAGCAGCGTAGCTGGACAGGGCAACTATGGCTACACCTTC
CASSVAGQGNYGYTF
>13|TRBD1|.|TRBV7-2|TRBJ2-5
TGTGCCAGTGGACAGGCGTACCAAGAGACCCAGTACTTC
CASGQAYQETQYF
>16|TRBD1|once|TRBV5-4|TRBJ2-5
TGTGCCAGCAGCTTATATCAGGGGGCGTCCGCAGAGACCCAGTACTTC
CASSLYQGASAETQYF